These T cell receptor beta chains were read from a single sample in a study of blood T cell repertoires in COVID-19. Sequencing used immunoSEQ multiplex PCR; TCRdb keeps in-frame clones, though not all of them. The data hold a few hundred thousand clones, with 88% observed a single time. Sequencing was performed on PBMCs or T cells enriched from blood (not recorded which). These receptors came from a man aged 25-40 years who had recovered from COVID-19. Both conserved end residues are trimmed from each CDR3.

>TRBV7-8|TRBJ1-2
ASSLAFGSSGYT
>TRBV27|TRBJ2-1
ASSDRGRHNEQF
>TRBV3-1/TRBV3-2|TRBJ1-2
ASSPTDRVGGYT
>TRBV2|TRBJ2-7
ASNSGTGNYEQY
>TRBV10-1|TRBJ2-3
ASSESEGLSGDTQY
>TRBV24-1|TRBJ2-3
ATSDGRGGLDTQY
>TRBV5-5|TRBJ1-2
ASSLRRQGVISGGYT
>TRBV7-3|TRBJ2-5
ASSSRGGAGETQY
>TRBV6-5|TRBJ1-1
ASGRRRLNTEAF
>TRBV18|TRBJ2-7
ASSPGDLSSYEQY
>TRBV12-1|TRBJ2-7
ASSLPGPGLRSSPEQY
>TRBV6-6|TRBJ2-2
ASSYPRGELF
>TRBV5-1|TRBJ2-3
ASSLFAGTDTQY
>TRBV5-1|TRBJ2-7
ASSRGASSYEQY
>TRBV7-9|TRBJ1-3
ASSPLEGYTIY
>TRBV30|TRBJ1-4
AWSYRGRTNEKLF